The 20 T cell receptor beta chains below were found in one sample sequenced in a study of T-cell reconstitution after alpha-beta-depleted transplantation in children. Molecular barcoding with unique molecular identifiers was used for the TCRbeta library. MiXCR was run by TCRdb on the PCR reads, yielding one entry per CDR3 protein. The sample lists 200,000 to 250,000 distinct CDR3 sequences, 6.5% to 10% occurring once. The specimen was PBMCs, mostly from graft donor cells, collected 180 days after TCRalphabeta/CD19-depleted stem cell transplant. The source is a male patient younger than 18 who had a stem cell transplant for acute lymphoblastic leukemia, so the T cells may come from the graft donor.

This clonotype appeared many times. The chain links TRBV4-2 to TRBJ2-7; D is uncertain. V was pared by 3 bases and J by 3 bases, with 9 bases between. The CDR3 has 13 residues. Germline CDR1 is LGHNA and CDR2 is YNFKEQ. The CDR3 protein is CASSQDLIYEQYF. CDR3 DNA sequence: TGTGCCAGCAGCCAGGACCTTATCTACGAGCAGTACTTC.

This clonotype was detected ten times or more. V usage is TRBV12-3 or TRBV12-4 and J usage is TRBJ2-7, with 9 bases aligning to TRBD2. CDR3 length: 14 amino acids. V gave up 7 bases and J gave up 2 bases; unmatched junction bases: 6. Written as DNA, the CDR3 is TGTGCCAGCACCCGCATAGCGGGGGCCTACGAGCAGTACTTC. This encodes CASTRIAGAYEQYF.

This clonotype was counted ten times or more. This chain connects TRBV10-3 to TRBJ2-1, with 9 nucleotides matching TRBD1. Germline assignment: CDR1 ENHRY and CDR2 SYGVKD. The V segment lost 10 bases and the J segment 10 bases; nucleotides outside the gene matches: 17. The CDR3 length is 15 residues. The CDR3 is CATVNRGQTTWEQFF. CDR3 coding DNA: TGTGCCACCGTCAACAGGGGGCAAACCACATGGGAGCAGTTCTTC.

Many counts were recorded for this clonotype. V is TRBV29-1 and J is TRBJ2-7; D unclear. V lost 2 bases and J lost 3, with 5 bases in between. From germline, CDR1 is SQVTM and CDR2 ANQGSEA. This CDR3 has 11 residues. CDR3 protein: CSVESIYEQYF. CDR3 DNA: TGCAGCGTTGAATCCATCTACGAGCAGTACTTC.

This clonotype has a count of ten or more. The V gene is TRBV6-2 or TRBV6-3, the J gene TRBJ2-1; 9 bases line up with TRBD1. V lost 2 bases, J lost 8 bases, and 7 bases stayed unmatched. The CDR3 runs 15 residues. Per germline, CDR1 MNHEY and CDR2 SVGEGT. The CDR3 loop is CASSYLVRDRDEQFF. CDR3 nucleotide sequence: TGTGCCAGCAGTTACCTCGTCCGGGACAGGGATGAGCAGTTCTTC.

This clonotype has a count of ten or more. J is TRBJ2-3 and V is TRBV24-1; tentatively, D is TRBD1 (6 bases). The germline CDR1 and CDR2 sequences are KGHDR and SFDVKD. Trimming took 1 base from V and 5 from J, leaving 15 bases between them. This CDR3 comprises 16 residues. This chain's CDR3 is CATSDFRPGVGDTQYF. For the CDR3, the DNA is TGTGCCACCAGTGATTTCAGGCCAGGGGTTGGAGATACGCAGTATTTT.

This clonotype was counted at least ten times. This chain uses TRBV20-1 with TRBJ2-7, with TRBD1 matching 7 bases. V shed 0 bases, J shed 3 bases, and the junction held 5 bases outside the gene matches. Germline values: CDR1 DFQATT, CDR2 SNEGSKA (reference sequence). The CDR3 spans 14 residues. In DNA, the CDR3 is TGCAGTGCTAGAGATCAGGGGGAGCACTACGAGCAGTACTTC. It codes for CSARDQGEHYEQYF.

This clonotype was observed many times. The chain is built from TRBV7-2 and TRBJ1-1, with D perhaps matching TRBD1 (5 bases). The CDR3 consists of 13 residues. Trimming stripped 6 bases from V and 1 base from J, with 9 bases between. CDR1 is SGHTA, CDR2 FQGNSA, per germline. DNA of the CDR3: TGTGCCAGCAGGGTGACAGAGAACACTGAAGCTTTCTTT. Amino acids: CASRVTENTEAFF.

This clonotype was detected only once. This sequence may be a read error, since a much larger clone differs from it by one base. The V call is TRBV9, the J call TRBJ1-2; no clear D gene. The germline CDR1 and CDR2 sequences are SGDLS and YYNGEE. This CDR3 comprises 12 residues. CDR3 sequence (DNA): TGTCCCAGCAAGGACGGGCTTTATGGCTACACCTTC. Translation gives CPSKDGLYGYTF.

This clonotype was recorded many times. This sequence joins TRBV5-1 and TRBJ2-7; 7 nucleotides line up with TRBD1. Trimming at V came to 7 bases and at J to 4 bases, leaving 5 bases not matched to a gene. The CDR3 consists of 12 residues. Germline V gene lookup returns CDR1 SGHRS and CDR2 YFSETQ. CDR3 sequence: CASGDRQYEQYF. CDR3 nucleotide sequence: TGCGCCAGCGGGGACAGACAATACGAGCAGTACTTC.

This clonotype appeared many times. The chain employs TRBV6-1 and TRBJ2-2; D gene ambiguous. This CDR3 is built from 16 residues. The V and J ends lost 3 bases and 7 bases respectively, with 18 bases between them. The V gene's germline CDR1 is MNHNS and CDR2 SASEGT. This CDR3 is CASSEQDLDPLGELFF. In DNA form, the CDR3 reads TGTGCCAGCAGTGAGCAGGACCTAGACCCCCTCGGGGAGCTGTTTTTT.

The sample holds many counts of this clonotype. The J gene is TRBJ2-1, the V gene TRBV4-2; D perhaps matches TRBD2 (6 bases). The V gene lost 0 bases and the J gene lost 0 bases, with 15 bases spanning the gap. Germline CDR1 and CDR2: LGHNA and YNFKEQ. CDR3 size: 18 residues. CDR3 amino acids: CASSQDRTGVDSYNEQFF. For the CDR3, the DNA is TGTGCCAGCAGCCAAGATCGAACGGGGGTAGACTCCTACAATGAGCAGTTCTTC.

This clonotype was detected ten times or more. The V call is TRBV6-5, the J call TRBJ2-3; 7 positions match TRBD2. The germline V gene encodes CDR1 MNHEY and CDR2 SVGAGI. The CDR3 runs to 17 residues. The trim removed 2 bases at V and 2 bases at J, leaving 10 bases unmatched. The CDR3 DNA sequence: TGTGCCAGCAGTTACCGCCCTAGCGGTTTCGCCACAGATACGCAGTATTTT. It codes for CASSYRPSGFATDTQYF.

This clonotype showed up many times. This rearrangement joins TRBV12-5 to TRBJ2-7; D may be TRBD1 (5 bases). This CDR3 has 16 residues. V lost 0 bases, J lost 2 bases, and 14 bases lay in between. Germline V gene data show CDR1 as LGHNT and CDR2 as FRNRAP. The CDR3 sequence: CASGLVNWGRAYEQYF. The CDR3 nucleotides read TGTGCTAGTGGTTTGGTAAACTGGGGCCGCGCCTACGAGCAGTACTTC.

This clonotype was counted at least ten times. The CDR3 region is CASGGGRSGTGELFF. The CDR3 nucleotides read TGTGCCAGCGGTGGCGGGAGAAGTGGGACCGGGGAGCTGTTTTTT. The chain uses TRBV6-1 and TRBJ2-2, with TRBD2 matching 7 bases. The CDR3 length is 15 residues. Germline-derived CDR1 and CDR2 are MNHNS and SASEGT. J lost 5 bases, V lost 8 bases, and 11 bases had no gene match.

In its sample, this clonotype was seen many times. The genes are TRBV7-2 and TRBJ2-7, with D perhaps TRBD2 (5 bases). Per germline, CDR1 SGHTA and CDR2 FQGNSA. The CDR3 is 13 amino acids. The V end lost 6 bases, the J end lost 1 base, and 10 bases lay between the germline ends. The CDR3 sequence is CASSVLASYEQYF. The CDR3 DNA follows: TGTGCCAGCAGTGTCCTAGCATCCTACGAGCAGTACTTC.

The table lists this clonotype with many counts. The chain uses TRBV18 and TRBJ2-7; a possible D gene is TRBD1 (5 bases). CDR1 KGHSH and CDR2 LQKENI come from the germline V gene. This CDR3 contains 13 residues. Trimming stripped 5 bases from V and 7 bases from J, with 15 bases between. CDR3 nucleotides: TGTGCCAGCTCAATCAGTCAGGGTTGGGAGCAGTACTTC. Translated, it gives CASSISQGWEQYF.

A few counts support this clonotype. J is TRBJ2-1 and V is TRBV7-2; unclear D gene. This CDR3 has 14 amino acids. Trimming stripped 5 bases from V and 10 bases from J, with 18 bases between. CDR1 is SGHTA and CDR2 is FQGNSA in the germline V gene. CDR3 sequence (DNA): TGTGCCAGCAGCCCCCCCGCGCTCGCAAAGGAGCAGTTCTTC. Translating it yields CASSPPALAKEQFF.

This clonotype was recorded many times. The chain couples TRBV10-3 to TRBJ2-1, with 10 nucleotides matching TRBD2. Trimming at V came to 6 bases and at J to 8 bases, leaving 10 bases not matched to a gene. The CDR3 loop spans 15 amino acids. Germline-derived CDR1 and CDR2 are ENHRY and SYGVKD. CDR3 in amino acids: CAIRGLAWICDEQFF. In nucleotides, the CDR3 is TGTGCCATCAGGGGACTAGCGTGGATTTGCGATGAGCAGTTCTTC.

With respect to this clonotype: A much larger clone lies a single base off, so this may be a read error. V gene TRBV6-6 combines with J gene TRBJ1-1, with D tentatively TRBD1 (5 bases). The germline V gene has CDR1 MNHNY and CDR2 SVGAGI (reference sequence). CDR3 length: 12 residues. Here the CDR3 reads CAGRTGGVGAFF. DNA of the CDR3: TGTGCCGGCAGGACCGGGGGAGTTGGAGCTTTCTTT.